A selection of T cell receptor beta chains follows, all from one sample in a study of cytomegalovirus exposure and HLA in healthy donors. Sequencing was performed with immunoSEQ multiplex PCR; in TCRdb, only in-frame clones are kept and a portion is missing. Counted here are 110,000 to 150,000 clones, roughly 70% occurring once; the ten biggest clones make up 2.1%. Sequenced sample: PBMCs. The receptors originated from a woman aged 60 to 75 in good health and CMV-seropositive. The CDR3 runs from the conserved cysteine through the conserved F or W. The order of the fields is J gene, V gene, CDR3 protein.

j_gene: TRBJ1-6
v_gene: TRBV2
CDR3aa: CAGQGLGNSPLHF

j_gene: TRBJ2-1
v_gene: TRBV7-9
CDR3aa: CASSLGSYDNEQFF

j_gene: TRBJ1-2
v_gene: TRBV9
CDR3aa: CASSLAAGTVNGYTF

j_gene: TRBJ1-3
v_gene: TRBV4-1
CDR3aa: CASSPGAGNTIYF

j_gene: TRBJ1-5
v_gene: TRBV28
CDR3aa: CASSFAGDQPQHF

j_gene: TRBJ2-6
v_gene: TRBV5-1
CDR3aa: CASSLGAKSGANVLTF

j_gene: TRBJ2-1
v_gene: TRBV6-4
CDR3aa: CASSNLPGQGSNEQFF

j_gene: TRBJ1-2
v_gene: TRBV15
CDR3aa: CATSRVFSGRPGDYGYTF

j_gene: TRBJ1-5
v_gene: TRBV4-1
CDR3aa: CASSQERGGSNQPQHF

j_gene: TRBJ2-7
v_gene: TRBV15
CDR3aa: CATSSQDRGEQYF

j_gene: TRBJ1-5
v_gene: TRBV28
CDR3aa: CASSLTQGLQPQHF

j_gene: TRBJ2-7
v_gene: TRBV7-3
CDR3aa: CASSASGLAYEQYF

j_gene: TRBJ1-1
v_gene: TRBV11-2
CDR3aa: CASSPYRGTEAFF

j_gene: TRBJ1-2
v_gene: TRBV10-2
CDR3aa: CASTQDSYGYTF

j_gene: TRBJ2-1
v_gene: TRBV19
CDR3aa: CASSIGDRVLNEQFF

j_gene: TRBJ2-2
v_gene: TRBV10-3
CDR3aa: CAIAGTAVTGELFF

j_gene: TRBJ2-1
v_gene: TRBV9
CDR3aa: CASSVAMATQVQFF

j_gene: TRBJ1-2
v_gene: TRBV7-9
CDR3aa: CASSRDRGFYGYTF

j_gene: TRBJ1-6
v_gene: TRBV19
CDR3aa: CASSPRLNSPLHF

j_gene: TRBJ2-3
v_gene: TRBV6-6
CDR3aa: CASSKREGAGTDTQYF

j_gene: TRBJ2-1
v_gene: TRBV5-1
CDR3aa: CASSLVGASNEQFF

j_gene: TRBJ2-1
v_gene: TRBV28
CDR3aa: CASSRTLAGGPSEQFF

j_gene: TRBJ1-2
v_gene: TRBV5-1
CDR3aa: CASSPTDNYGYTF

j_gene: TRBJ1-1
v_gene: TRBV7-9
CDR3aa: CASSFPYSEAFF

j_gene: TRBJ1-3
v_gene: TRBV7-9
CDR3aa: CASSLGAEVNTIYF

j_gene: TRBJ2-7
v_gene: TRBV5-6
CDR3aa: CASSHDRGYEQYF

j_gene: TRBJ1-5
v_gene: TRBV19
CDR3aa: CASSMDRYQPQHF

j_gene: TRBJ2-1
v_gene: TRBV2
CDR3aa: CASSEGASGRGDEQFF

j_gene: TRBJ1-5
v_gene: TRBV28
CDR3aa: CASSVGNQPQHF

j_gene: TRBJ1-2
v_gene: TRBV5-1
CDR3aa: CASSLNGAEIGGYTF

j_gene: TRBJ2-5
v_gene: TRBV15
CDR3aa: CATSREPKRVETQYF

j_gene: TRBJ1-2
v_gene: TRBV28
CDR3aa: CASSLQDNYGYTF

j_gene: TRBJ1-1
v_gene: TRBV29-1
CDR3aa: CSVEARGGMNTEAFF

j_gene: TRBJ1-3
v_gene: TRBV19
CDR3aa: CATTRGGGTGNTIYF

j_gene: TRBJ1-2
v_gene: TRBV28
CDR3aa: CATTLRDGGYTF

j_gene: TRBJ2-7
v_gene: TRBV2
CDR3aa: CASSEAPGKQYF

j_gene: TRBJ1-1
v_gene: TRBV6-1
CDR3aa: CASSETPGQGNTEAFF

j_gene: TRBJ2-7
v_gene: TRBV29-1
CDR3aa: CSVSGRARNEQYF

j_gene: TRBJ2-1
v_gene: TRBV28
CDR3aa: CATSLAGPYNEQFF

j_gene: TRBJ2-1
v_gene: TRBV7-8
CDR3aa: CASSATSGSAINEQFF

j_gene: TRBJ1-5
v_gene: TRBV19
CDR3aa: CASSIGTGLNQPQHF

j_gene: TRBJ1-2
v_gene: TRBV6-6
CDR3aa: CATHQLRSGYTF

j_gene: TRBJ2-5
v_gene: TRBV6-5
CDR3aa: CASEGSTGGETQYF

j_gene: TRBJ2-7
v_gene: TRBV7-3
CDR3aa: CASSPLQGDPTSYEQYF

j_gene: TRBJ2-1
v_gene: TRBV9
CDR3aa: CASSVGAGGPQSEQFF

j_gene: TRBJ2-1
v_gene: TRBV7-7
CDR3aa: CASSLDESYNEQFF

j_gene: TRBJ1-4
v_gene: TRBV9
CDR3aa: CASSVSLSKNEKLFF

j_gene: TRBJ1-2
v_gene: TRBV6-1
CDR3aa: CASSDRGQYGYTF

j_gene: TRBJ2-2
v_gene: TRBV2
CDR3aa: CASSEESVRYTGELFF

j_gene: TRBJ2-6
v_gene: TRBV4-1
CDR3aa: CASSQGARGRAAGANVLTF

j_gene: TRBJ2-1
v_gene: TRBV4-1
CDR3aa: CASSQLASYNEQFF

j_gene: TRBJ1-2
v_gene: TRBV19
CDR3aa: CASSNTGDYGYTF

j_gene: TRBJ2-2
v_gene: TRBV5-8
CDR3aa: CASSLRSVANSGELFF

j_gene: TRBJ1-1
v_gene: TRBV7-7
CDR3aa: CASSSGPNTEAFF

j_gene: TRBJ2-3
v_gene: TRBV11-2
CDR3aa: CASSSGLAGTDTQYF

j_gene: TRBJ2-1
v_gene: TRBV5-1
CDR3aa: CASSLEIAGAGNEQFF

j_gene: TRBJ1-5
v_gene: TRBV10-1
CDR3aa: CASRAGPNQPQHF

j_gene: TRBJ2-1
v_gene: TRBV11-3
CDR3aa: CASSLGGQVYNEQFF

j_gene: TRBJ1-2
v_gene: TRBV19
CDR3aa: CASSIEGAGGYTF